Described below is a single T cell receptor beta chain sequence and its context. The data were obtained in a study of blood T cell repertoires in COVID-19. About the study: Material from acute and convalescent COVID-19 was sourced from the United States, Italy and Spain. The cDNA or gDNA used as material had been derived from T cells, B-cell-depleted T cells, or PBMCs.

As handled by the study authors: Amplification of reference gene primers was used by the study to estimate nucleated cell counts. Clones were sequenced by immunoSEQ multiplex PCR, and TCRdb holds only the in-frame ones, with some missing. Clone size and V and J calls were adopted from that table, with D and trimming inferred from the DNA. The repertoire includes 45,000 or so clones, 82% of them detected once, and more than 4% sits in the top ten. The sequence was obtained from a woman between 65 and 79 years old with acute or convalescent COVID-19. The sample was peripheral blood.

Here the CDR3 reads CASTPTLNTGELFF. CDR3 nucleotide sequence: TGTGCCAGCACCCCGACTTTGAACACCGGGGAGCTGTTTTTT. The chain combines TRBV6-5 with TRBJ2-2; D is unclear. V dropped 7 bases and J dropped 1 base, with 10 bases sitting between them. CDR1 and CDR2 (germline): MNHEY, SVGAGI. CDR3 length: 14 amino acids.